One and the same sample provided the 29 T cell receptor beta chains below, sequenced in a study of T cells after yellow fever vaccination. MiXCR, applied by TCRdb to the 5' RACE reads, yields one record per CDR3 protein. Among 350,000 to 450,000 distinct CDR3 sequences listed, over 15% were seen once. Sequenced here: PBMCs, sampled before the yellow fever booster vaccination. These TCRs come from a man younger than 35 who received the YFV17D yellow fever vaccine.

CDR3 in DNA: TGTGCCAGCAGTAGACTAGCGGGAGGGAGCAATGAGCAGTTCTTC. Translated: CASSRLAGGSNEQFF. The chain joins TRBV6-5 to TRBJ2-1; TRBD2 matches at 14 bases. V gave up 5 bases and J gave up 6 bases; unmatched junction bases: 3. Germline V gene data show CDR1 as MNHEY and CDR2 as SVGAGI. The CDR3 loop spans 15 amino acids.

This clonotype was found a few times. The chain is built from TRBV4-3 and TRBJ2-7; 7 bases match TRBD1. With V trimmed by 4 bases and J by 6 bases, 12 bases remained unmatched. This CDR3 contains 15 residues. The V gene's germline CDR1 is LGHNA and CDR2 YSLEER. The CDR3 DNA follows: TGCGCCAGCAGCCCAAACCTCGACAGGGCGGGCGAGCAGTACGTC. Its protein product is CASSPNLDRAGEQYV.

This rearrangement joins TRBV4-1 to TRBJ1-1; D gene ambiguous. V was trimmed by 1 base and J by 0 bases, leaving 18 bases between them. The CDR3 has 18 residues. Germline V gene sequence: CDR1 MGHRA, CDR2 YSYEKL. For the CDR3, the DNA is TGCGCCAGCAGCCAAGCAGGTCCCCCTTTCTTGATGAACACTGAAGCTTTCTTT. Its translation: CASSQAGPPFLMNTEAFF.

This clonotype appeared many times. J is TRBJ2-1 and V is TRBV7-3; perhaps TRBD2 as D (6 bases). In germline, CDR1 is SGHTA, CDR2 FQGTGA. The CDR3 is 12 residues long. Trimming removed 5 bases at V and 9 bases at J, with 11 bases between. This CDR3 reads CASSRPGGEQFF. The CDR3 nucleotides are TGTGCCAGCAGCAGACCCGGGGGTGAGCAGTTCTTC. Complete variable domain (other parts from reference TRBV7-3 and TRBJ2-1): GAGVSQTPSNKVTEKGKYVELRCDPISGHTALYWYRQSLGQGPEFLIYFQGTGAADDSGLPNDRFFAVRPEGSVSTLKIQRTERGDSAVYLCASSRPGGEQFFGPGTRLTVL.

This clonotype has more than one count but fewer than ten. This chain uses TRBV12-3 or TRBV12-4 with TRBJ1-1; D gene uncertain. The CDR3 runs 13 residues. Trimming shortened V by 6 bases and J by 7 bases, and 15 bases separated the two germline ends. The CDR3 DNA reads as TGTGCCAGCAGCACTATACGGGGAGGTGAAGCTTTCTTT. The encoded protein is CASSTIRGGEAFF.

This clonotype has only a few counts. This sequence joins TRBV6-5 and TRBJ2-5; the match to TRBD1 covers 7 bases. The germline V gene has CDR1 MNHEY and CDR2 SVGAGI. CDR3 length equals 13 residues. Losses at the gene ends were 7 bases for V and 5 bases for J; bases not matched to a gene: 7. The chain's CDR3 is CASNDRVGETQYF. The DNA for the CDR3 is TGTGCCAGCAACGACAGGGTGGGGGAGACCCAGTACTTC.

This clonotype showed up just a few times. The chain combines TRBV4-3 with TRBJ1-2; a weak D match, TRBD1 (6 bases). This CDR3 contains 17 residues. Germline V lookup: CDR1 LGHNA, CDR2 YSLEER. The V end lost 0 bases, the J end lost 6 bases, and 20 bases lay between the germline ends. CDR3 region: CASSQDPGQGPWNGYTF. In DNA, the CDR3 is TGCGCCAGCAGCCAAGACCCCGGGCAGGGGCCTTGGAATGGCTACACCTTC.

V is TRBV18 and J is TRBJ2-5; D not resolved. Germline V gene lookup returns CDR1 KGHSH and CDR2 LQKENI. The CDR3 loop spans 13 amino acids. V was pared by 3 bases and J by 1 base, with 6 bases between. CDR3 loop: CASSPPAQETQYF. CDR3 sequence (DNA): TGTGCCAGCTCACCTCCAGCCCAAGAGACCCAGTACTTC.

V and J are TRBV4-3 and TRBJ1-6; D is undetermined. The V and J ends lost 0 bases and 9 bases respectively, with 12 bases between them. The CDR3 contains 15 residues. CDR1 and CDR2 (germline): LGHNA, YSLEER. The CDR3 nucleotides are TGCGCCAGCAGCCAAGAGCCTTACTTCTCTTCACCCCTCCACTTT. Translating gives CASSQEPYFSSPLHF.

The rearrangement joins TRBV6-1 to TRBJ2-1; 7 bases are shared with TRBD2. Germline trimming cut 7 bases from V and 6 bases from J; bases unmatched to any gene: 6. CDR1 MNHNS and CDR2 SASEGT come from the germline V gene. There are 13 residues in the CDR3. The CDR3 DNA follows: TGTGCCAGCACCGCGGGGGTGCGCAATGAGCAGTTCTTC. It codes for CASTAGVRNEQFF.

The sample holds many counts of this clonotype. The rearrangement links TRBV5-1 to TRBJ2-3; 12 bases map to TRBD2. V lost 4 bases and J lost 5; bases outside the gene matches: 5. The germline gives CDR1 SGHRS, CDR2 YFSETQ. This CDR3 has 15 residues. For the CDR3, the DNA is TGCGCCAGCAGCCCCGGACTAGCGGGGCAAGATACGCAGTATTTT. This translates into CASSPGLAGQDTQYF.

Only a few counts were recorded for this clonotype. This chain connects TRBV15 to TRBJ2-7, with no clear D. V lost 3 bases and J 2 bases, leaving 14 bases between the germline ends. Germline assignment: CDR1 LNHNV and CDR2 YYDKDF (reference sequence). This CDR3 spans 15 amino acids. Here the CDR3 reads CATSSPAGGTYEQYV. CDR3 coding DNA: TGTGCCACCAGCAGCCCTGCCGGCGGCACCTACGAGCAGTACGTC.

The table lists this clonotype with a few counts. This chain links TRBV4-1 with TRBJ2-2; D may match TRBD1 or TRBD2 (5 bases each). Trimming took 4 bases from V and 4 from J, leaving 13 bases between them. The CDR3 runs to 15 residues. Germline CDR1 is MGHRA and CDR2 is YSYEKL. CDR3 sequence: CASSRGTRGTGELFF. DNA for the CDR3: TGCGCCAGCAGCCGAGGGACCCGAGGCACCGGGGAGCTGTTTTTT.

This clonotype showed up just a few times. The V and J genes are TRBV25-1 and TRBJ2-1; D gene unclear. In germline, CDR1 is MGHDK, CDR2 SYGVNS. This CDR3 spans 13 amino acids. V lost 3 bases to trimming and J lost 4 bases, with 7 bases between them. CDR3 amino acids: CASSERPYNEQFF. For the CDR3, the DNA is TGTGCCAGCAGTGAGCGGCCATACAATGAGCAGTTCTTC.

The genes are TRBV29-1 and TRBJ2-2, with D unclear. The CDR3 is 14 amino acids. V was shortened by 5 bases and J by 5 bases, with 15 bases between the two germline ends. CDR1 is SQVTM and CDR2 is ANQGSEA in the germline V gene. CDR3 amino acids: CSVISGGWTGELFF. CDR3 sequence (DNA): TGCAGCGTTATCTCTGGTGGGTGGACCGGGGAGCTGTTTTTT.

This clonotype has just a few counts. V is TRBV4-3 and J is TRBJ2-7; D is undetermined. The CDR3 spans 14 residues. Germline V gene sequence: CDR1 LGHNA, CDR2 YSLEER. The V end was cut by 0 bases, the J end by 4 bases, with 10 bases between. The CDR3 loop is CASSQESGGYEQYF. CDR3 DNA: TGCGCCAGCAGCCAAGAATCTGGTGGATACGAGCAGTACTTC.

The chain combines TRBV20-1 with TRBJ2-3; 9 nucleotides line up with TRBD2. This CDR3 contains 16 residues. Germline-derived CDR1 and CDR2 are DFQATT and SNEGSKA (reference sequence). The trim removed 7 bases at V and 2 bases at J, leaving 13 bases unmatched. The CDR3 reads CSEGVVGGGVTDTQYF. CDR3 bases: TGCAGTGAAGGGGTAGTCGGCGGGGGGGTCACAGATACGCAGTATTTT.

This clonotype was detected many times. The chain has TRBV10-3 and TRBJ1-2, with unresolved D. Germline V gene data show CDR1 as ENHRY and CDR2 as SYGVKD. The CDR3 sequence is 10 residues long. V lost 6 bases, J lost 8 bases, and 7 bases lay in between. For the CDR3, the DNA is TGTGCCATCAGGGCGGGAGGCTACACCTTC. It yields the protein CAIRAGGYTF.

This clonotype has only a few counts. This rearrangement joins TRBV6-1 to TRBJ1-3; possibly TRBD1 for D (6 bases). The V gene lost 6 bases and the J gene lost 0 bases, with 9 bases spanning the gap. This CDR3 has 14 amino acids. Germline V gene data show CDR1 as MNHNS and CDR2 as SASEGT. The CDR3 reads CASRTGTSGNTIYF. The CDR3 nucleotides read TGTGCCAGCAGGACAGGCACCTCTGGAAACACCATATATTTT.

The chain employs TRBV7-9 and TRBJ2-7; D not certain. CDR3 length: 16 residues. The germline CDR1 and CDR2 sequences are SEHNR and FQNEAQ (reference sequence). Trimming took 0 bases from V and 5 from J, leaving 17 bases between them. The CDR3 here is CASSLALKVDGDEQYV. The CDR3 DNA is TGTGCCAGCAGCTTAGCTCTTAAGGTCGACGGAGACGAGCAGTACGTC.

This clonotype was observed a few times. The CDR3 DNA sequence: TGTGCCAGCAGCTTTTTTAAGACAGAAAATTCACCCCTCCACTTT. As protein: CASSFFKTENSPLHF. The gene calls are TRBV7-9 and TRBJ1-6; tentatively, D is TRBD1 (5 bases). V was pared by 3 bases and J by 7 bases, with 13 bases between. The CDR3 has 15 amino acids. CDR1 SEHNR and CDR2 FQNEAQ come from the germline V gene (reference sequence). Full variable domain (outside the CDR3, taken from reference TRBV7-9 and TRBJ1-6): DTGVSQNPRHKITKRGQNVTFRCDPISEHNRLYWYRQTLGQGPEFLTYFQNEAQLEKSRLLSDRFSAERPKGSFSTLEIQRTEQGDSAMYLCASSFFKTENSPLHFGNGTRLTVT.

This rearrangement joins TRBV5-5 to TRBJ1-2; 9 nucleotides line up with TRBD1. The CDR3 covers 16 residues. Germline V gene data show CDR1 as SGHKS and CDR2 as YYEKEE (reference sequence). Unmatched junction bases numbered 8, after V lost 1 base and J lost 4 bases. Here the CDR3 reads CASSLTGQGAFYGYTF. CDR3 nucleotides: TGTGCCAGCAGCTTGACGGGACAGGGCGCATTCTATGGCTACACCTTC. Combining the CDR3 with reference TRBV5-5 and TRBJ1-2 gives the whole variable domain DAGVTQSPTHLIKTRGQQVTLRCSPISGHKSVSWYQQVLGQGPQFIFQYYEKEERGRGNFPDRFSARQFPNYSSELNVNALLLGDSALYLCASSLTGQGAFYGYTFGSGTRLTVV.

The rearrangement links TRBV7-3 to TRBJ2-3; the match to TRBD2 covers 9 bases. The CDR3 contains 15 residues. Unmatched junction bases numbered 4, after V lost 5 bases and J lost 1 base. Germline V gives CDR1 SGHTA, CDR2 FQGTGA. CDR3 residues: CASSRSGGGTDTQYF. The CDR3, as DNA: TGTGCCAGCAGCCGTAGCGGGGGCGGCACAGATACGCAGTATTTT.

This clonotype was observed a few times. The chain is built from TRBV18 and TRBJ1-1; D perhaps matches TRBD1 (5 bases). With 3 bases removed from V and 0 bases from J, the gap between germline ends came to 14 bases. Germline CDR1 and CDR2: KGHSH and LQKENI. This CDR3 is 16 amino acids long. The CDR3 DNA reads as TGTGCCAGCTCACCTTACCAGGGCGGAGTGAACACTGAAGCTTTCTTT. Residues: CASSPYQGGVNTEAFF.

This clonotype came up a few times. The chain employs TRBV20-1 and TRBJ1-2; D gene uncertain. The CDR3 is 12 residues long. Germline V CDR1 and CDR2: DFQATT, SNEGSKA (reference sequence). V gave up 6 bases and J gave up 3 bases, with 11 bases separating them. The CDR3 DNA is TGCAGTGCAAACGCCGAAGACTATGGCTACACCTTC. Amino acid sequence: CSANAEDYGYTF.

Only a few counts were recorded for this clonotype. This chain joins TRBV7-4 and TRBJ2-1, with no clear D. Looked up from germline, CDR1 is SGHVT and CDR2 is SQSDAQ. The CDR3 has 13 amino acids. V gave up 1 base and J gave up 3 bases, with 4 bases separating them. The DNA for the CDR3 is TGTGCCAGCAGCTTAGAACTCTACAATGAGCAGTTCTTC. This gives the protein CASSLELYNEQFF. The complete variable domain, with remaining parts taken from reference TRBV7-4 and TRBJ2-1, reads GAGVSQSPRYKVAKRGRDVALRCDSISGHVTLYWYRQTLGQGSEVLTYSQSDAQRDKSGRPSGRFSAERPERSVSTLKIQRTEQGDSAVYLCASSLELYNEQFFGPGTRLTVL.

This clonotype was seen a handful of times. V and J are TRBV12-3 or TRBV12-4 and TRBJ1-1; TRBD1 might be the D (5 bases). The length of the CDR3 is 12 residues. V was clipped by 8 bases and J by 8 bases, with 15 bases between them. The CDR3 region is CASSTRGGEAFF. CDR3 bases: TGTGCCAGCTCCACCCGGGGGGGGGAAGCTTTCTTT.

This clonotype occurred a few times. This chain uses TRBV7-2 with TRBJ2-1; TRBD1 or TRBD2 may be the D gene (6 bases each). Germline CDR1 reads SGHTA; CDR2 reads FQGNSA. The CDR3 contains 15 residues. Between the trimmed V and J ends, which lost 5 bases and 7 bases, there was a span of 18 bases. The CDR3 loop reads CASSPEGVNRNEQFF. The CDR3 nucleotides are TGTGCCAGCAGCCCGGAGGGGGTTAATCGGAATGAGCAGTTCTTC.

This clonotype was observed a handful of times. J is TRBJ2-1 and V is TRBV6-4; 14 bases agree with TRBD2. This CDR3 spans 16 amino acids. Germline loops: CDR1 MRHNA, CDR2 SNTAGT. With 6 bases clipped from V and 8 bases from J, the junction kept 9 bases outside the gene matches. Written as DNA, the CDR3 is TGTGCCAGCAGCCCCGGACTAGCGGGGGGAGTCTATGAGCAGTTCTTC. Translation gives CASSPGLAGGVYEQFF.